These 3 T cell receptor beta chains share one sample of origin, sequenced in a study of shared clonotypes between healthy human individuals. TCRdb's table, derived via immunoSEQ multiplex PCR, lists solely in-frame clones and lacks some. The table has a few hundred thousand clones, more than 70% seen once; the top ten hold around 11%. Sequencing used PBMCs. Receptors originate from a woman in her thirties or forties in good health. Some clones in this sample may be carry-over from other donors' samples.

This chain links TRBV6-6 with TRBJ2-7, with 9 positions matching TRBD2. CDR3 size: 15 residues. The V and J ends lost 0 bases and 4 bases, in that order; junction bases with no gene match: 4. Germline V gene data show CDR1 as MNHNY and CDR2 as SVGAGI (reference sequence). The CDR3 region has the DNA TGTGCCAGCAGTTACTCAGGACTAGCGCTTTACGAGCAGTACTTC. The encoded protein is CASSYSGLALYEQYF.

Remarks on this clone: One junction end does not reproduce the germline sequence, and a read error may be involved. The chain has TRBV6-1 and TRBJ2-7; D unresolved. There are 14 residues in the CDR3. CDR1 is MNHNS, CDR2 SASEGT, per germline. CDR3 sequence reads: CASSERGSSYEQHF. The CDR3 bases are TGTGCCAGCAGTGAAAGAGGCAGCTCCTACGAGCAGCACTTC.

The gene calls are TRBV4-2 and TRBJ2-1; D not certain. V was trimmed by 4 bases and J by 4 bases, leaving 17 bases between them. There are 16 residues in the CDR3. The V gene's germline CDR1 is LGHNA and CDR2 YNFKEQ. CDR3 residues: CASSRMPSGEYNEQFF. DNA for the CDR3: TGTGCCAGCAGCCGCATGCCCTCCGGAGAATACAATGAGCAGTTCTTC.